This T cell receptor beta chain was recovered during a study of blood T cells in healthy people across ages. Study conclusions and caveats: Percentage of naive T cells showed a strong correlation with TCR beta diversity.

With a J-beta primer mix and a sample-barcoded 5' primer, a second PCR ran about 6 to 11 cycles. In TCRdb, the 5' RACE reads were re-called with MiXCR into one record per CDR3 protein. This table holds 350,000 to 450,000 distinct CDR3 sequences, 45% to 60% found once. Investigators took about 10 milliliters of peripheral blood from every donor. The authors extracted at least 6 micrograms of total RNA per sample. The germline CDR1 and CDR2 sequences are DFQATT and SNEGSKA (reference sequence). The CDR3 has 12 residues. Trimming pared 4 bases from V and 4 bases from J, leaving 9 bases between. About this clonotype: Its antigen remains unknown.

Specimen: blood. This sequence was found in a man between 60 and 75 years old in good health. V usage is TRBV20-1 and J usage is TRBJ2-3; D unclear. As DNA, the CDR3 is TGCAGTGCTACCACCTTAGCAGATACGCAGTATTTT. Its translation is CSATTLADTQYF.